A single sample gave rise to the 9 T cell receptor beta chains below, sequenced in a study of monozygotic twins with inflammatory bowel disease. TCRdb processed the 5' RACE reads again and assigns one entry to each CDR3 protein, with no DNA. The repertoire table contains 210,000 or so distinct CDR3 sequences. Sequencing used blood. The receptors shown here come from a human donor with ulcerative colitis or Crohn's disease, or a healthy co-twin of an affected twin (not recorded which).

This rearrangement joins TRBV27 to TRBJ1-2; the D call of TRBD1 rests on TCRdb alone, since no DNA is present to check it. From germline, CDR1 is MNHEY and CDR2 SMNVEV (reference sequence). The CDR3 sequence is 15 residues long. CDR3 amino acids: CASSMRPDRAGGYTF.

The chain combines TRBV27 with TRBJ2-4; the TRBD1 assignment by TCRdb is unverifiable without DNA. Germline assignment: CDR1 MNHEY and CDR2 SMNVEV (reference sequence). The CDR3 is 14 amino acids. The chain's CDR3 is CASSSAGSLNIQYF.

V and J are TRBV7-2 and TRBJ1-1; TCRdb names TRBD1, which stays unverified in the absence of DNA. The germline CDR1 and CDR2 sequences are SGHTA and FQGNSA. The length of the CDR3 is 13 residues. CDR3 residues: CASSLVGTGRPFF.

This chain joins TRBV25-1 and TRBJ2-3; TCRdb's D call of TRBD1 is untestable without DNA. CDR3 length: 15 residues. Germline values: CDR1 MGHDK, CDR2 SYGVNS. The CDR3 protein is CASSEDRISTDTQYF.

The chain carries TRBV11-3 and TRBJ2-3; TCRdb picks TRBD2, but there is no DNA to check that call. The CDR3 extends over 13 amino acids. Germline V gene data show CDR1 as SGHNT and CDR2 as YENEEA. Here the CDR3 reads CATSAGGSNTQYF.

The chain couples TRBV11-1 to TRBJ2-2; TCRdb names TRBD2, which stays unverified in the absence of DNA. The germline V gene has CDR1 SGHAT and CDR2 FQDESV (reference sequence). The CDR3 contains 18 residues. CDR3 protein: CASSLRGVGGRHAGELFF.

The chain uses TRBV20-1 and TRBJ2-3; the D gene TCRdb calls, TRBD2, cannot be checked with no DNA. This CDR3 comprises 13 residues. Looked up from germline, CDR1 is DFQATT and CDR2 is SNEGSKA (reference sequence). The CDR3 sequence is CSFSGSGTDTQYF.

This CDR3 reads CASSYWPGGEDTEAFF. The genes are TRBV6-5 and TRBJ1-1; with no DNA, the TCRdb D assignment of TRBD1 cannot be verified. The germline V gene encodes CDR1 MNHEY and CDR2 SVGAGI. The CDR3 is made up of 16 amino acids.

The chain links TRBV20-1 to TRBJ1-4; no DNA is available, so the TRBD1 call from TCRdb remains unchecked. This CDR3 has 15 amino acids. Germline V gives CDR1 DFQATT, CDR2 SNEGSKA (reference sequence). This chain's CDR3 is CSASIQGPRNEKLFF.